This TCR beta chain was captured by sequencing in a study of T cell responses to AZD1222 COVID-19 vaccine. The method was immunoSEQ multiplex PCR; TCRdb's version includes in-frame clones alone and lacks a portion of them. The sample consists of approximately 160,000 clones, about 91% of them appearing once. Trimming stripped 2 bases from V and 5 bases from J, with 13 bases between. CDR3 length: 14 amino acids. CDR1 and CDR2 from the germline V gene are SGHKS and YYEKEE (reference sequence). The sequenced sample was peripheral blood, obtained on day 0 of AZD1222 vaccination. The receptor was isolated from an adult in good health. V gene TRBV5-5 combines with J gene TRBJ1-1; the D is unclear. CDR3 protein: CASSFMEGYTEAFF. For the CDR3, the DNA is TGTGCCAGCAGCTTTATGGAGGGATATACTGAAGCTTTCTTT.